This entry features one T cell receptor (beta chain) sequence. Antigen specificity is unknown. The sample is drawn from a study of T-cell memory formation after mild COVID-19. Turning to the study itself: TCR clusters showed largely donor specificity. Points from the study as a whole: Memory sampled before infection contained some responding clones, suggesting cross-reactive memory joined.

It was 5'RACE with constant-segment primers that produced the TCR alpha and TCR beta cDNA libraries, which carried sample barcodes and UMIs. MiXCR was run by TCRdb on the 5' RACE reads, yielding one entry per CDR3 protein. In the table there are about 500,000 distinct CDR3 sequences, roughly 20% of which are singletons. Germline V lookup: CDR1 MGHRA, CDR2 YSYEKL. The CDR3 runs 14 residues. The ends were cut back, 3 bases at V and 0 bases at J, with 9 bases in the middle. This TCR was recovered from an adult woman who had mild COVID-19 (a few samples of this study predate the infection). Cell type and time point are not known. The chain links TRBV4-1 to TRBJ2-7; D might be TRBD1 (6 bases). The material sequenced was PBMCs or a T cell subset sorted from them (not recorded which). DNA of the CDR3: TGCGCCAGCAGCCATCGGGACAACTCCTACGAGCAGTACTTC. Encoded protein: CASSHRDNSYEQYF.